A single sample is the source of the 12 T cell receptor beta chains below, sequenced in a study of T cell responses to AZD1222 COVID-19 vaccine. Produced via immunoSEQ multiplex PCR; TCRdb's table is partial and in-frame only. Of 150,000 to 180,000 clones in the sample, roughly nine tenths were seen once. Sequences were derived from peripheral blood, sampled on day 0 of AZD1222 vaccination. These receptors originate from an adult in good health.

The chain uses TRBV7-9 and TRBJ1-1; no definite D call. This CDR3 spans 13 amino acids. The ends were cut back, 3 bases at V and 4 bases at J, with 9 bases in the middle. Germline-derived CDR1 and CDR2 are SEHNR and FQNEAQ (reference sequence). The CDR3 DNA sequence: TGTGCCAGCAGCTTTGGCCAGCGCACTGAAGCTTTCTTT. Encoded protein: CASSFGQRTEAFF.

The chain uses TRBV28 and TRBJ2-7; 7 nucleotides agree with TRBD1. V dropped 5 bases and J dropped 2; count of bases not matched to a gene: 6. Germline V gene lookup returns CDR1 MDHEN and CDR2 SYDVKM. The CDR3 consists of 14 residues. The CDR3 DNA follows: TGTGCCAGCAGTGTGGGACAGTCCGCCTACGAGCAGTACTTC. Amino acids: CASSVGQSAYEQYF.

The CDR3 DNA is TGTGCCAGCAGTCTGGGGGCCGGCTATGGCTACACCTTC. Amino acid sequence: CASSLGAGYGYTF. The chain has TRBV6-4 and TRBJ1-2, with D maybe TRBD1 (6 bases). Deletions cut 5 bases from V and 4 bases from J, with 11 bases between. Germline CDR1 MRHNA, CDR2 SNTAGT. CDR3 length: 13 residues.

This sequence joins TRBV7-9 and TRBJ2-3; no clear D gene. V lost 5 bases and J lost 6, with 12 bases in between. The germline V gene has CDR1 SEHNR and CDR2 FQNEAQ (reference sequence). The CDR3 is 13 amino acids. The CDR3 region is CASSLQVGDTQYF. CDR3 DNA: TGTGCCAGCAGCCTCCAAGTCGGGGATACGCAGTATTTT.

This clone has just a few counts. The chain has TRBV21-1 and TRBJ1-6. TRBV21-1 is marked as a pseudogene. The CDR3 has 15 residues. As DNA, the CDR3 is TGTGCCAGCACCCTCGTGAGGGCGGGGAATTCACCCCTCCACTTT. It is translated as CASTLVRAGNSPLHF.

This clone was found a few times. This rearrangement joins TRBV19 to TRBJ2-1; the D is unclear. Germline-derived CDR1 and CDR2 are LNHDA and SQIVND (reference sequence). V was pared by 4 bases and J by 8 bases, with 18 bases between. The CDR3 length is 15 residues. CDR3 nucleotide sequence: TGTGCCAGTAGTACAAGACCCATAGTGGGCGATGAGCAGTTCTTC. It is translated as CASSTRPIVGDEQFF.

This rearrangement joins TRBV28 to TRBJ1-2, with D possibly matching TRBD1 (5 bases). Germline CDR1 and CDR2: MDHEN and SYDVKM. Deletions cut 5 bases from V and 2 bases from J, with 9 bases between. CDR3 length equals 13 residues. The CDR3 coding sequence is TGTGCCAGCAGTGTGGGACGGAACTATGGCTACACCTTC. Its translation is CASSVGRNYGYTF.

The CDR3 here is CASSPGGSSYEQYF. The DNA for the CDR3 is TGTGCCAGCAGCCCGGGGGGTAGCTCCTACGAGCAGTACTTC. The J gene is TRBJ2-7, the V gene TRBV27; TRBD2 aligns across 7 bases. Per the germline V gene, CDR1 is MNHEY and CDR2 is SMNVEV (reference sequence). The junction had 5 bases not matched to a gene; V was cut back by 6 bases and J by 0 bases. This CDR3 spans 14 amino acids.

This clone was counted once. Here the CDR3 DNA reads TGTGCCATCAGTGAGTACTCAGGGGGCTATGGCTACACCTTC. Encoded protein: CAISEYSGGYGYTF. The J gene is TRBJ1-2, the V gene TRBV10-3, with 7 bases aligning to TRBD1. This CDR3 contains 14 residues. The J segment lost 4 bases and the V segment lost 1 base, leaving 3 bases of the junction unmatched. Germline loops: CDR1 ENHRY, CDR2 SYGVKD.

This chain uses TRBV20-1 with TRBJ1-2, with unresolved D. Germline V gene data show CDR1 as DFQATT and CDR2 as SNEGSKA (reference sequence). The CDR3 has 11 amino acids. V gave up 7 bases and J gave up 4 bases, with 10 bases separating them. The CDR3 coding sequence is TGCAGTGTGGACGGGATCTATGGCTACACCTTC. Translating it yields CSVDGIYGYTF.

The chain uses TRBV7-8 and TRBJ2-7; 9 bases match TRBD1. The CDR3 has 16 residues. J gave up 2 bases and V 1 base, and 6 bases lay outside the gene matches. Germline-derived CDR1 and CDR2 are SGHVS and FQNEAQ. The CDR3 sequence is CASSLGGTGIAYEQYF. The DNA of the CDR3 is TGTGCCAGCAGCTTAGGGGGGACAGGGATAGCCTACGAGCAGTACTTC.

The chain recombines TRBV5-1 with TRBJ2-7; D remains unclear. CDR1 and CDR2 (germline): SGHRS, YFSETQ. This CDR3 is built from 12 residues. V lost 4 bases to trimming and J lost 0 bases, with 5 bases between them. CDR3 sequence (DNA): TGCGCCAGCAGCCCGAGCTCCTACGAGCAGTACTTC. Its translation is CASSPSSYEQYF.